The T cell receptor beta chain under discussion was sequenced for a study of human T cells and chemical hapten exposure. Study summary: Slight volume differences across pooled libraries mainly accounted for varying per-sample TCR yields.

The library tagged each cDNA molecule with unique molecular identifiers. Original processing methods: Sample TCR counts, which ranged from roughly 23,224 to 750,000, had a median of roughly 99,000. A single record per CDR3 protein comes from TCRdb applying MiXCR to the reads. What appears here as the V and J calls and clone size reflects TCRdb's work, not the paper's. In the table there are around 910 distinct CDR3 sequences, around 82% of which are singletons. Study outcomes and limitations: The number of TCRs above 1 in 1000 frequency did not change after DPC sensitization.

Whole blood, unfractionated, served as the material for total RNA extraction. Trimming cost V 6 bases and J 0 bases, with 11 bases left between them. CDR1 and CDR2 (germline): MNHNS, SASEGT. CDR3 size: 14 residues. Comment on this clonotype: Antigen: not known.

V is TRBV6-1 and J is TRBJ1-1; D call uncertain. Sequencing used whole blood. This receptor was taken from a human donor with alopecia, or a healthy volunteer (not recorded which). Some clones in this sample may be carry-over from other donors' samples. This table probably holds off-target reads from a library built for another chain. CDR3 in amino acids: CASRTDQLNTEAFF. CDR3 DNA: TGTGCCAGCAGGACGGACCAGTTGAACACTGAAGCTTTCTTT.